This T cell receptor (beta chain) stems from a study of CD8+CD57+ T cells in acquired aplastic anemia. Turning to the study itself: Across the sorted CD4+ and CD8+ cells, DNA amounts averaged approximately 3.1 ug. Where healthy donors were concerned, CD4+ cells averaged around 11 million reads. Study-wide points: Patients were compared with controls for CD8+ Simpson's diversity, and no significant difference emerged. There were approximately 27 CD8+ CDR3 sequences that occurred in both patients and controls.

Genomic DNA was employed as the template in profiling TCR beta VDJ and CDR3. MiXCR, run by TCRdb on the reads, gives a single entry per CDR3 protein. The sample holds a few hundred thousand distinct CDR3 sequences, about 70% seen once. This clonotype was recorded many times. Its antigen remains unidentified. The CDR3 contains 15 residues. Germline V gene data show CDR1 as SGHAT and CDR2 as FQNNGV. Trimming took 2 bases from V and 2 from J, leaving 10 bases between them. This TCR derives from a human donor in good health, serving as a control. V and J are TRBV11-2 and TRBJ1-3; D unresolved. The source material was sorted CD4+, CD8+, or CD8+CD57+ T cells (not recorded which) from PBMCs. CDR3 residues: CASSLSLFPGNTIYF. The CDR3 nucleotides are TGTGCCAGCAGCTTATCCCTGTTCCCTGGAAACACCATATATTTT. Supplemented by reference TRBV11-2 and TRBJ1-3, the full variable domain reads EAGVAQSPRYKIIEKRQSVAFWCNPISGHATLYWYQQILGQGPKLLIQFQNNGVVDDSQLPKDRFSAERLKGVDSTLKIQPAKLEDSAVYLCASSLSLFPGNTIYFGEGSWLTVV.